Listed below are T cell receptor beta chains from one sample, sequenced in a study of T-cell reconstitution after alpha-beta-depleted transplantation in children. From the PCR reads, TCRdb called clonotypes with MiXCR, one entry per CDR3 protein. The repertoire has some 340,000 distinct CDR3 sequences, about a tenth of them found once; the top ten carry 2% to 3%. The material sequenced was PBMCs from the stem cell graft donor, taken from the stem cell graft. All receptors derive from a human donor who donated a stem cell graft to a child with acute lymphoblastic leukemia. Each CDR3 is given with its conserved first and last residue. The D gene is left open where the match is weak. Rows give clone size only sometimes, using once, few, many, or a class for an expanded clone.

clone size: .
V gene: TRBV12-3/TRBV12-4
D gene: TRBD2
J gene: TRBJ2-5
CDR3 DNA: TGTGCCAGCAGTCAGAGCGGGAGAAGGGAAGAGACCCAGTACTTC
CDR3 protein: CASSQSGRREETQYF

clone size: few
V gene: TRBV7-2
D gene: .
J gene: TRBJ2-3
CDR3 DNA: TGTGCCAGCAGCTTTAGCGGAGAAGGACCAGATACGCAGTATTTT
CDR3 protein: CASSFSGEGPDTQYF

clone size: .
V gene: TRBV11-3
D gene: .
J gene: TRBJ2-5
CDR3 DNA: TGTGCCAGCAGCTTAGGGAATCAAGAGACCCAGTACTTC
CDR3 protein: CASSLGNQETQYF

clone size: .
V gene: TRBV10-3
D gene: .
J gene: TRBJ1-1
CDR3 DNA: TGTGCCATCAGTGACACTTCAGGGGCGAACACTGAAGCTTTCTTT
CDR3 protein: CAISDTSGANTEAFF

clone size: .
V gene: TRBV6-5
D gene: TRBD2
J gene: TRBJ2-7
CDR3 DNA: TGTGCCAGCAGTTACTCGACAGGGAAAATTCTAGCGGGAGGCTACGAGCAGTACTTC
CDR3 protein: CASSYSTGKILAGGYEQYF

clone size: few
V gene: TRBV4-1
D gene: TRBD2
J gene: TRBJ2-2
CDR3 DNA: TGCGCCAGCAGCCTGACTAGCGCAGCCGGGGAGCTGTTTTTT
CDR3 protein: CASSLTSAAGELFF

clone size: .
V gene: TRBV7-9
D gene: .
J gene: TRBJ2-5
CDR3 DNA: TGTGCCAGCAGCTCCAATTTGGGGCCATCTAAAGAGACCCAGTACTTC
CDR3 protein: CASSSNLGPSKETQYF

clone size: few
V gene: TRBV20-1
D gene: .
J gene: TRBJ2-1
CDR3 DNA: TGCAGTGCTAGAGATGTGGTTGAGCAGTTCTTC
CDR3 protein: CSARDVVEQFF

clone size: few
V gene: TRBV5-6
D gene: TRBD2
J gene: TRBJ2-7
CDR3 DNA: TGTGCCAGCAGCTTGGCCCGACAGCTAGCGGGAGTGTTGTACGAGCAGTACTTC
CDR3 protein: CASSLARQLAGVLYEQYF

clone size: .
V gene: TRBV29-1
D gene: .
J gene: TRBJ2-6
CDR3 DNA: TGCAGCGTTACGGGGGCGCGTGGGGCCAACGTCCTGACTTTC
CDR3 protein: CSVTGARGANVLTF

clone size: few
V gene: TRBV12-3/TRBV12-4
D gene: .
J gene: TRBJ2-6
CDR3 DNA: TGTGCCAGCAGTTTCCGACATCCCTCTGGGGCCAACGTCCTGACTTTC
CDR3 protein: CASSFRHPSGANVLTF

clone size: .
V gene: TRBV29-1
D gene: TRBD2
J gene: TRBJ2-7
CDR3 DNA: TGCAGCGTGGGGAGCGGGAGGGCCTTCGTAGGTTCCTACGAGCAGTACTTC
CDR3 protein: CSVGSGRAFVGSYEQYF

clone size: .
V gene: TRBV7-9
D gene: TRBD1
J gene: TRBJ2-7
CDR3 DNA: TGTGCCAGCAGCTCCGTTTTTGGACAGGGTTTAATCGAGCAGTACTTC
CDR3 protein: CASSSVFGQGLIEQYF

clone size: many
V gene: TRBV27
D gene: TRBD2
J gene: TRBJ2-1
CDR3 DNA: TGTGCCAGCAGACTTAGCGGGAGCTCCTACAATGAGCAGTTCTTC
CDR3 protein: CASRLSGSSYNEQFF

clone size: many
V gene: TRBV6-5
D gene: .
J gene: TRBJ2-3
CDR3 DNA: TGTGCCAGCAGTTACGCCCCTCAGTCGGATACGCAGTATTTT
CDR3 protein: CASSYAPQSDTQYF

clone size: .
V gene: TRBV7-6
D gene: TRBD2
J gene: TRBJ2-1
CDR3 DNA: TGTGCCAGCAGCTTATGGGCTAGCGGGAGTTTCGATGAGCAGTTCTTC
CDR3 protein: CASSLWASGSFDEQFF

clone size: .
V gene: TRBV28
D gene: TRBD2
J gene: TRBJ2-7
CDR3 DNA: TGTGCCAGCAGTTCCCCGGCTAGCGGCCGACTTTACGAGCAGTACTTC
CDR3 protein: CASSSPASGRLYEQYF

clone size: many
V gene: TRBV28
D gene: .
J gene: TRBJ2-5
CDR3 DNA: TGTGCCAGCAGTCAAGGGGGTCAAGAGACCCAGTACTTC
CDR3 protein: CASSQGGQETQYF

clone size: few
V gene: TRBV7-8
D gene: TRBD1
J gene: TRBJ2-3
CDR3 DNA: TGTGCCAGCAGCCGCTCGGACAGGGTCACAGATACGCAGTATTTT
CDR3 protein: CASSRSDRVTDTQYF

clone size: .
V gene: TRBV3-1
D gene: TRBD2
J gene: TRBJ2-5
CDR3 DNA: TGTGTCAGCAGCCAAGAGGGACTAGCGGGAGGCCCTCGAGAGACCCAGTACTTC
CDR3 protein: CVSSQEGLAGGPRETQYF

clone size: few
V gene: TRBV15
D gene: TRBD2
J gene: TRBJ2-7
CDR3 DNA: TGTGCCACCAGCAGACTAGCGGGCGTCTCCTACGAGCAGTACTTC
CDR3 protein: CATSRLAGVSYEQYF

clone size: .
V gene: TRBV7-7
D gene: .
J gene: TRBJ2-1
CDR3 DNA: TGTGCTAGCAGCTTAGGAGGGTCGGATGAGCAGTTCTTC
CDR3 protein: CASSLGGSDEQFF

clone size: few
V gene: TRBV5-1
D gene: TRBD2
J gene: TRBJ2-4
CDR3 DNA: TGCGCCAGCAGCCGCGGACTAGCGGGAGCTACCAAAAACATTCAGTACTTC
CDR3 protein: CASSRGLAGATKNIQYF

clone size: few
V gene: TRBV6-2/TRBV6-3
D gene: TRBD1
J gene: TRBJ2-7
CDR3 DNA: TGTGCCAGCAACCAGGGGGCCTCCTACGAGCAGTACTTC
CDR3 protein: CASNQGASYEQYF

clone size: .
V gene: TRBV3-1
D gene: TRBD2
J gene: TRBJ2-7
CDR3 DNA: TGTGCAAGCTGCCAAGATTATTCGGGAGGGTCCTCCTACGAGCAGTACTTC
CDR3 protein: CASCQDYSGGSSYEQYF

clone size: .
V gene: TRBV5-8
D gene: .
J gene: TRBJ2-7
CDR3 DNA: TGTGCCAGCACCCGGGCCTACGAGCAGTACTTC
CDR3 protein: CASTRAYEQYF

clone size: .
V gene: TRBV5-1
D gene: TRBD2
J gene: TRBJ2-2
CDR3 DNA: TGCGCCGGCAGCTTGTATGTTAGCGGGGCGAACACCGGGGAGCTGTTTTTT
CDR3 protein: CAGSLYVSGANTGELFF

clone size: .
V gene: TRBV5-5
D gene: .
J gene: TRBJ1-1
CDR3 DNA: TGTGCCAGCAGCCAGGGGTTGAGGCCAGGGAACACTGAAGCTTTCTTT
CDR3 protein: CASSQGLRPGNTEAFF

clone size: .
V gene: TRBV20-1
D gene: .
J gene: TRBJ2-3
CDR3 DNA: TGCAGTGCTAGACCCGGGAGCCGCACAGATACGCAGTATTTT
CDR3 protein: CSARPGSRTDTQYF

clone size: .
V gene: TRBV30
D gene: .
J gene: TRBJ1-4
CDR3 DNA: TGTGCCTGGAGTGTGGACAGCCGATCCAATGAAAAACTGTTTTTT
CDR3 protein: CAWSVDSRSNEKLFF

clone size: medium-sized
V gene: TRBV12-3/TRBV12-4
D gene: .
J gene: TRBJ2-5
CDR3 DNA: TGTGCCAGCAGCTTGGGAGAGACCCAGTACTTC
CDR3 protein: CASSLGETQYF

clone size: few
V gene: TRBV5-5
D gene: .
J gene: TRBJ1-5
CDR3 DNA: TGTGCCAGCAGCTTGGAAGGGCCGGGGCTGCCCCAGCATTTT
CDR3 protein: CASSLEGPGLPQHF

clone size: few
V gene: TRBV29-1
D gene: .
J gene: TRBJ2-1
CDR3 DNA: TGCAGCGTTGAAGGGGAGTTGGATGAGCAGTTCTTC
CDR3 protein: CSVEGELDEQFF

clone size: .
V gene: TRBV27
D gene: .
J gene: TRBJ2-7
CDR3 DNA: TGTGCCAGCAGTTCCCCCGGGACGGTTCGCTACGAGCAGTACTTC
CDR3 protein: CASSSPGTVRYEQYF

clone size: few
V gene: TRBV7-9
D gene: .
J gene: TRBJ1-5
CDR3 DNA: TGTGCCAGCAGCCGCGATGGGAGCAATCAGCCCCAGCATTTT
CDR3 protein: CASSRDGSNQPQHF

clone size: few
V gene: TRBV6-5
D gene: TRBD1
J gene: TRBJ1-1
CDR3 DNA: TGTGCCAGCAGTTACTCGTACAGGGGGAACACTGAAGCTTTCTTT
CDR3 protein: CASSYSYRGNTEAFF

clone size: .
V gene: TRBV5-1
D gene: .
J gene: TRBJ2-7
CDR3 DNA: TGCGCCAGCAGCTTGGCTGCATACCCCGAGGAGCAGTACTTC
CDR3 protein: CASSLAAYPEEQYF